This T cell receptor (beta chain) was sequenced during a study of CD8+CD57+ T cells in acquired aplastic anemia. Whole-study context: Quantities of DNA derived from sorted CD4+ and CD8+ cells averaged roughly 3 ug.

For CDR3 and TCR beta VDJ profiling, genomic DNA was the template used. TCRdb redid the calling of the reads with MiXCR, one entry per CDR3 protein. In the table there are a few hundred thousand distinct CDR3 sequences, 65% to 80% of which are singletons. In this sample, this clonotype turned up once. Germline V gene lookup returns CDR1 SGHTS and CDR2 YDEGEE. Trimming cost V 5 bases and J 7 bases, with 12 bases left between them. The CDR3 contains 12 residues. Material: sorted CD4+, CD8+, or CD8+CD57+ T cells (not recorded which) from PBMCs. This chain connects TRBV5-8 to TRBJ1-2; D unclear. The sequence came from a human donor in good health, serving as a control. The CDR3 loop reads CASRLAPGGYTF. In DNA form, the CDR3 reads TGTGCCAGCAGGCTGGCGCCGGGTGGCTACACCTTC.